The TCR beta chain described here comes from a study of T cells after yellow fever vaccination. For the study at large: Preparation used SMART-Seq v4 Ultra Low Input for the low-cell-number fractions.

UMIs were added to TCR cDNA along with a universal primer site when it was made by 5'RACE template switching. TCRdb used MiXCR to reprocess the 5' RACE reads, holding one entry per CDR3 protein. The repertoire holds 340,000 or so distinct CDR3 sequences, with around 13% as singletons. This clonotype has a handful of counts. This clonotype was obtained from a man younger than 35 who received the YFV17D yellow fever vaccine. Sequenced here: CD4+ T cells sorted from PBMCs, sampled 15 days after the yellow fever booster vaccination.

For the CDR3, the DNA is TGTGCCAGCAGCTTAGGGATATGGGGAGGGGACGAGCAGTACGTC. It is translated as CASSLGIWGGDEQYV. The gene calls are TRBV11-2 and TRBJ2-7, with 7 bases aligning to TRBD2. This CDR3 contains 15 residues. CDR1 and CDR2 from the germline V gene are SGHAT and FQNNGV. After removal of 1 base from V and 5 bases from J, the junction contained 8 bases not matched to a gene.